The next 31 T cell receptor beta chains were all read from a single sample in a study of T cells in Graves' hyperthyroidism and ophthalmopathy. Amplified TCR beta CDR3 regions came from RNA transcripts. The TCR CDR3 was amplified in a first-round RT-PCR using the HTBI primer set. One entry per CDR3 protein, called by TCRdb with MiXCR from the multiplex PCR reads. The sample carries a few hundred thousand distinct CDR3 sequences, roughly 19% recorded once. The sample taken for sequencing was blood. The source is a woman aged 18 to 35 with Graves' hyperthyroidism.

This clonotype was seen many times. This rearrangement joins TRBV20-1 to TRBJ2-7; a weak D match, TRBD1 (5 bases). Trimming removed 5 bases at V and 0 bases at J, with 8 bases between. The CDR3 spans 12 residues. Germline assignment: CDR1 DFQATT and CDR2 SNEGSKA (reference sequence). CDR3 coding DNA: TGCAGTGCTCCTGACAGCTCCTACGAGCAGTACTTC. Protein sequence: CSAPDSSYEQYF.

The CDR3 here is CASSYLGTAYSNQPQHF. CDR3 nucleotides: TGTGCCAGCAGTTATCTGGGGACAGCATATAGCAATCAGCCCCAGCATTTT. The chain combines TRBV6-2 or TRBV6-3 with TRBJ1-5, with TRBD1 matching 7 bases. Germline V gene sequence: CDR1 MNHEY, CDR2 SVGEGT. This CDR3 region has 17 residues. With V trimmed by 3 bases and J by 0 bases, 8 bases remained unmatched.

This clonotype has ten or more counts. The V call is TRBV29-1, the J call TRBJ1-2; the D gene is possibly TRBD1 (5 bases). This CDR3 has 13 residues. The V gene's germline CDR1 is SQVTM and CDR2 ANQGSEA. Trimming removed 3 bases from V and 2 bases from J, with 10 bases in between. The CDR3: CSVERGVNYGYTF. CDR3 in DNA: TGCAGCGTTGAGAGAGGGGTCAACTATGGCTACACCTTC.

The chain employs TRBV15 and TRBJ2-5; 9 bases map to TRBD2. V shed 2 bases, J shed 0 bases, and the junction held 4 bases outside the gene matches. The CDR3 sequence is 16 residues long. The germline V gene encodes CDR1 LNHNV and CDR2 YYDKDF (reference sequence). DNA of the CDR3: TGTGCCACCAGCAGACCTAGCGGGAAGTACCAAGAGACCCAGTACTTC. It is translated as CATSRPSGKYQETQYF. The variable domain in full, with the rest retrieved from reference TRBV15 and TRBJ2-5, is DAMVIQNPRYQVTQFGKPVTLSCSQTLNHNVMYWYQQKSSQAPKLLFHYYDKDFNNEADTPDNFQSRRPNTSFCFLDIRSPGLGDTAMYLCATSRPSGKYQETQYFGPGTRLLVL.

This clonotype was found many times. The chain joins TRBV20-1 to TRBJ1-5; D not certain. This CDR3 is built from 14 residues. The germline V and J ends were trimmed by 2 bases and 0 bases, with 8 bases remaining between them. In germline, CDR1 is DFQATT, CDR2 SNEGSKA (reference sequence). DNA of the CDR3: TGCAGTGCTAGAAGCCAGGTTAGCAATCAGCCCCAGCATTTT. This sequence encodes CSARSQVSNQPQHF.

The chain combines TRBV10-2 with TRBJ1-1; D ambiguous. CDR3 size: 13 residues. Germline CDR1 WSHSY, CDR2 SAAADI. V dropped 4 bases and J dropped 4 bases, with 10 bases sitting between them. For the CDR3, the DNA is TGCGCCAGCAGTGGGTGGGATAGCACTGAAGCTTTCTTT. It specifies CASSGWDSTEAFF.

The table lists this clonotype with many counts. The chain carries TRBV11-2 and TRBJ2-5; 11 nucleotides align to TRBD2. The germline CDR1 and CDR2 sequences are SGHAT and FQNNGV. The length of the CDR3 is 16 residues. Trimming cost V 3 bases and J 5 bases; bases outside gene matches: 8. The DNA of the CDR3 is TGTGCCAGCAGCTTTGGTAGCGGGGGGGCCAGGGAGACCCAGTACTTC. Translating it yields CASSFGSGGARETQYF.

The sample holds a few counts of this clonotype. Without the conserved terminal phenylalanine or tryptophan, this CDR3 likely stems from a read error. The rearrangement uses TRBV11-2 and TRBJ2-2; the D gene is possibly TRBD2 (6 bases). Germline-derived CDR1 and CDR2 are SGHAT and FQNNGV. The CDR3 spans 15 residues. Trimming shortened V by 4 bases and J by 6 bases, and 15 bases separated the two germline ends. CDR3 in DNA: TGTGCCAGCAGCTCCTATAGCGGTCTGGCCGGGGAGCTGTTTTGT. Protein: CASSSYSGLAGELFC.

Of note for this clonotype: The junction shows a germline mismatch at one end, possibly a read error. This rearrangement joins TRBV2 to TRBJ2-2, with 8 bases identical to TRBD2. The CDR3 runs to 14 residues. The germline V gene has CDR1 SNHLY and CDR2 FYNNEI. This CDR3 reads CASSERGETGELVF. The DNA for the CDR3 is TGTGCCAGCAGTGAGCGGGGGGAAACCGGGGAGCTGGTTTTT.

The rearrangement joins TRBV28 to TRBJ1-5; D perhaps matches TRBD1 (6 bases). This CDR3 contains 17 residues. CDR1 and CDR2 (germline): MDHEN, SYDVKM. The V gene lost 3 bases and the J gene lost 3 bases, with 18 bases spanning the gap. CDR3 sequence reads: CASSFAGFRGPNQPQHF. As DNA, the CDR3 is TGTGCCAGCAGTTTTGCCGGTTTCAGGGGACCCAATCAGCCCCAGCATTTT.

Here the CDR3 reads CASSHSTTGDRGNQPQHF. Written as DNA, the CDR3 is TGTGCCAGCAGCCACTCCACGACAGGGGATAGGGGCAATCAGCCCCAGCATTTT. The chain has TRBV6-2 or TRBV6-3 and TRBJ1-5; 8 positions agree with TRBD1. Germline V lookup: CDR1 MNHEY, CDR2 SVGEGT. The V segment lost 6 bases and the J segment 2 bases; nucleotides outside the gene matches: 15. This CDR3 has 18 residues.

There are many counts of this clonotype. The V gene is TRBV9, the J gene TRBJ2-5; possibly TRBD1 for D (8 bases). Germline V gene lookup returns CDR1 SGDLS and CDR2 YYNGEE. V lost 4 bases, J lost 1 base, and 17 bases lay in between. The CDR3 contains 16 residues. The CDR3 DNA follows: TGTGCCAGCAGCAGGGGGGGGCAGGGGGCCCAAGAGACCCAGTACTTC. Translated, it gives CASSRGGQGAQETQYF.

This rearrangement joins TRBV6-2 or TRBV6-3 to TRBJ1-1; D is unresolved. The CDR3 length is 13 residues. Germline assignment: CDR1 MNHEY and CDR2 SVGEGT. The V and J ends lost 6 bases and 3 bases respectively, with 11 bases between them. The CDR3 loop is CASSRTSYTEAFF. The CDR3 nucleotides read TGTGCCAGCAGCCGAACTAGTTACACTGAAGCTTTCTTT.

This chain connects TRBV6-1 to TRBJ1-6; TRBD1 matches at 7 bases. The germline V gene encodes CDR1 MNHNS and CDR2 SASEGT. This CDR3 contains 14 residues. V dropped 6 bases and J dropped 10; count of bases not matched to a gene: 9. The CDR3 sequence is CASSSTGVNSPLHF. CDR3 nucleotides: TGTGCCAGCAGCTCAACAGGGGTAAACTCACCCCTCCACTTT.

The table lists this clonotype with many counts. This chain links TRBV20-1 with TRBJ1-5, with a tentative D call TRBD1 (6 bases). Germline V gene sequence: CDR1 DFQATT, CDR2 SNEGSKA (reference sequence). The CDR3 is made up of 14 amino acids. Trimming stripped 6 bases from V and 1 base from J, with 13 bases between. Here the CDR3 DNA reads TGCAGTGCCAAGGGGGATCGGAGCAATCAGCCCCAGCATTTT. Translating gives CSAKGDRSNQPQHF.

This clonotype was found a few times. This rearrangement joins TRBV4-2 to TRBJ1-2, with D possibly matching TRBD1 (5 bases). CDR3 size: 14 residues. CDR1 LGHNA and CDR2 YNFKEQ come from the germline V gene. V was shortened by 4 bases and J by 8 bases, with 17 bases between the two germline ends. CDR3 loop: CASSLTRGSGGYTF. The CDR3 DNA sequence: TGTGCCAGCAGCCTCACGCGGGGGTCTGGGGGCTACACCTTC.

In its sample, this clonotype was seen many times. V usage is TRBV20-1 and J usage is TRBJ1-1, with D perhaps TRBD1 (5 bases). The CDR3 has 12 amino acids. The germline V gene encodes CDR1 DFQATT and CDR2 SNEGSKA (reference sequence). Trimming cost V 6 bases and J 1 base, with 9 bases left between them. CDR3: CSARGANTEAFF. As DNA, the CDR3 is TGCAGTGCCCGAGGGGCGAACACTGAAGCTTTCTTT.

This clonotype was detected ten times or more. V and J are TRBV27 and TRBJ2-2; 9 positions match TRBD2. Germline V gives CDR1 MNHEY, CDR2 SMNVEV (reference sequence). After removal of 11 bases from V and 0 bases from J, the junction contained 10 bases not matched to a gene. The length of the CDR3 is 16 residues. The DNA for the CDR3 is TGTGCCTCAAGGCGAGCGGGGGGACCGAACACCGGGGAGCTGTTTTTT. This gives the protein CASRRAGGPNTGELFF.

This clonotype was picked up many times. The chain recombines TRBV6-1 with TRBJ1-2, with unresolved D. Trimming removed 6 bases from V and 4 bases from J, with 12 bases in between. The CDR3 sequence is 13 residues long. Per the germline V gene, CDR1 is MNHNS and CDR2 is SASEGT. The CDR3 DNA is TGTGCCAGCAGGGAGCGATCTAGCTATGGCTACACCTTC. Protein product: CASRERSSYGYTF.

As for this clonotype: One end of the junction does not line up with germline, which may come from a read error. CDR3 in DNA: TGCAGTGCTTGGGTACTAGCCCACGATCAGTACTTC. Amino acids: CSAWVLAHDQYF. This chain links TRBV20-1 with TRBJ2-7; D is possibly TRBD2 (6 bases). Germline CDR1 is DFQATT and CDR2 is SNEGSKA (reference sequence). The length of the CDR3 is 12 residues.

Turning to this clonotype: A much larger clone is a single base away; this may be a read error. CDR3 in amino acids: CASCPRTGRNEQYF. As DNA, the CDR3 is TGCGCCAGCTGCCCGCGGACAGGGCGAAACGAGCAGTACTTC. V and J are TRBV5-1 and TRBJ2-7, with TRBD1 matching 8 bases. CDR3 length: 14 amino acids. After removal of 7 bases from V and 5 bases from J, the junction contained 11 bases not matched to a gene. Germline V gives CDR1 SGHRS, CDR2 YFSETQ. Full variable domain (rest looked up from reference TRBV5-1 and TRBJ2-7): KAGVTQTPRYLIKTRGQQVTLSCSPISGHRSVSWYQQTPGQGLQFLFEYFSETQRNKGNFPGRFSGRQFSNSRSEMNVSTLELGDSALYLCASCPRTGRNEQYFGPGTRLTVT.

This clonotype was recorded many times. The chain combines TRBV15 with TRBJ2-5; no reliable D call. The CDR3 length is 13 residues. Trimming shortened V by 0 bases and J by 5 bases, and 7 bases separated the two germline ends. Germline values: CDR1 LNHNV, CDR2 YYDKDF (reference sequence). For the CDR3, the DNA is TGTGCCACCAGCAGAGATGTGGGGGAGACCCAGTACTTC. Translation: CATSRDVGETQYF.

The rearrangement joins TRBV6-2 or TRBV6-3 to TRBJ1-2; possibly TRBD1 for D (6 bases). This CDR3 is built from 14 residues. V was cut by 5 bases and J by 3 bases, with 13 bases left in between. Germline assignment: CDR1 MNHEY and CDR2 SVGEGT. CDR3 sequence (DNA): TGTGCCAGCAGTACGTGGACAGTATACTATGGCTACACCTTC. It encodes CASSTWTVYYGYTF.

J is TRBJ1-1 and V is TRBV30; possibly TRBD1 for D (5 bases). The germline V gene has CDR1 GTSNPN and CDR2 SVGIG (reference sequence). The CDR3 length is 12 residues. CDR3 amino acids: CVGGRPNTEAFF. CDR3 bases: TGTGTTGGGGGACGGCCTAACACTGAAGCTTTCTTT.

This clonotype was seen ten or more times. The chain recombines TRBV6-7 with TRBJ1-5; unclear D gene. TRBV6-7 is flagged as an ORF with uncertain function. V was trimmed by 2 bases and J by 11 bases, leaving 25 bases between them. The CDR3 length is 17 residues. The DNA for the CDR3 is TGTGCCAGCAGTTACGGCCTCCAAGGCGGTAAGATATCAGCCCAGCATTTT. This encodes CASSYGLQGGKISAQHF.

This clonotype was picked up a small number of times. The chain recombines TRBV10-1 with TRBJ1-5, with TRBD1 matching over 8 bases. V trimming: 1 base; J trimming: 4 bases; junction bases outside the gene matches: 6. The germline V gene encodes CDR1 WNHNN and CDR2 SYGVQD (reference sequence). The CDR3 contains 16 residues. Written as DNA, the CDR3 is TGCGCCAGCAGTGAGTTGGACAGGGCCCTTAATCAGCCCCAGCATTTT. The encoded protein is CASSELDRALNQPQHF.

This clonotype was counted at least ten times. One base away lies a much larger clone, so this may be a sequencing read error. V usage is TRBV6-2 or TRBV6-3 and J usage is TRBJ1-1; possibly TRBD1 for D (5 bases). Per germline, CDR1 MNHEY and CDR2 SVGEGT. V dropped 8 bases and J dropped 1 base, with 14 bases sitting between them. CDR3 length: 14 residues. DNA of the CDR3: TGTGCCAGCTGGTCTCCGAGGGGGAACACTGAAGCTTTCTTT. Translating gives CASWSPRGNTEAFF.

This clonotype was found many times. The chain uses TRBV6-1 and TRBJ1-2; weak D call: TRBD1 (5 bases). This CDR3 is 14 amino acids long. The V gene's germline CDR1 is MNHNS and CDR2 SASEGT. V lost 5 bases, J lost 4 bases, and 14 bases lay in between. CDR3 region: CASSPAQARYGYTF. The CDR3 nucleotides are TGTGCCAGCAGTCCTGCACAGGCCCGCTATGGCTACACCTTC.

Ten or more counts support this clonotype. The chain combines TRBV6-1 with TRBJ1-3; 9 nucleotides line up with TRBD1. Germline V gives CDR1 MNHNS, CDR2 SASEGT. This CDR3 spans 15 amino acids. The ends lost 5 bases at V and 4 bases at J; junction bases unmatched: 6. The CDR3 DNA reads as TGTGCCAGCAGTCCCGGGACAGGGAACGGAAACACCATATATTTT. Its translation is CASSPGTGNGNTIYF.

The table lists this clonotype with many counts. The V call is TRBV20-1, the J call TRBJ2-5; 16 bases are a match to TRBD2. The J segment lost 5 bases and the V segment lost 5 bases, leaving 8 bases of the junction unmatched. The CDR3 has 16 residues. CDR1 is DFQATT and CDR2 is SNEGSKA in the germline V gene (reference sequence). The CDR3 DNA sequence: TGCAGTGCTGGAGGGACTAGCGGGGGGGCCAGGGAGACCCAGTACTTC. Translated: CSAGGTSGGARETQYF.

In its sample, this clonotype was seen many times. The junction differs from germline at one of its ends, possibly a read error. This rearrangement joins TRBV25-1 to TRBJ2-7; no reliable D call. The germline gives CDR1 MGHDK, CDR2 SYGVNS. The CDR3 runs 13 residues. CDR3 nucleotide sequence: TGTGCCAGCAGTGAATTGTACAGTTACGGGCAGTACTTC. Its protein is CASSELYSYGQYF.